This record covers a single T cell receptor beta chain. The entry originates in a study of CD8 T cells in Susac syndrome. From blood CD8+ and CD4+ T cells, TCR beta sequences were generated. TEMRA cells were FACS-enriched, while CD8+ and CD4+ T cells were negatively isolated. Reverse transcription of 0.5 to 1 ug RNA was performed with random hexamers. Coverage of TCR beta CDR3 amplification by immunoSEQ multiplex PCR extended to 54 Vbeta and 13 Jbeta. TCRdb reprocessed the immunoSEQ multiplex PCR reads via MiXCR and lists one record per CDR3 protein. The profile covers over 130,000 distinct CDR3 sequences, with around 96% appearing a single time and about 0.11% taken by the ten largest. The germline V gene encodes CDR1 SQVTM and CDR2 ANQGSEA. V shed 3 bases and J shed 6 bases, with 16 bases lying between them. This CDR3 has 14 residues.

The sequence was obtained from a human donor with multiple sclerosis. What was sequenced was CD4+ T cells from PBMCs. V is TRBV29-1 and J is TRBJ2-3, with no clear D. The CDR3 bases are TGCAGCGTTGAGTACAGCCGGCCACAGGATACGCAGTATTTT. This codes for CSVEYSRPQDTQYF.